The 30 T cell receptor beta chains in this list originate from one sample, sequenced in a study of breast tumors, draining lymph nodes, adjacent tissues. The lymph nodes were axillary draining lymph nodes from breast cancer patients. TCRdb redid the calling of the multiplex PCR reads with MiXCR, one entry per CDR3 protein. The table records about 230,000 distinct CDR3 sequences, 32% of them present only once. The source material was axillary lymph node tissue. These receptor sequences come from a female donor with breast cancer. Some clones in this sample may be carry-over from other donors' samples.

The rearrangement links TRBV7-9 to TRBJ2-7; D is unresolved. The CDR3 extends over 13 amino acids. Trimming pared 4 bases from V and 3 bases from J, leaving 10 bases between. In germline, CDR1 is SEHNR, CDR2 FQNEAQ (reference sequence). CDR3 protein: CASSSLHYYEQYF. The CDR3 region has the DNA TGTGCCAGCAGCTCATTACACTACTACGAGCAGTACTTC.

Remarks on this clonotype: This sequence may be a read error, since a much larger clone differs from it by one base. This chain links TRBV20-1 with TRBJ2-1; 7 bases line up with TRBD1. There are 16 residues in the CDR3. V lost 6 bases to trimming and J lost 2 bases; unmatched junction nucleotides: 13. The germline CDR1 and CDR2 sequences are DFQATT and SNEGSKA (reference sequence). CDR3 DNA sequence: TGCAGTGCATTTCCCCCAGGGGGATCCCCCTACAATGAGCAGTTCTTC. This encodes CSAFPPGGSPYNEQFF.

This clonotype has at least ten counts. The CDR3 region is CASSLGPGGHEQYF. CDR3 DNA: TGTGCCAGCAGCTTGGGTCCCGGCGGCCACGAGCAGTACTTC. The V call is TRBV5-6, the J call TRBJ2-7; D unclear. In germline, CDR1 is SGHDT, CDR2 YYEEEE. The CDR3 contains 14 residues. Trimming cost V 0 bases and J 5 bases, with 12 bases left between them.

This clonotype was seen repeatedly, ten times or more. The chain couples TRBV11-3 to TRBJ2-1; possibly TRBD1 or TRBD2 for D (5 bases each). Deletions cut 3 bases from V and 8 bases from J, with 17 bases between. Germline-derived CDR1 and CDR2 are SGHNT and YENEEA. The CDR3 is 15 residues long. CDR3 in DNA: TGTGCCAGCAGCTTCGGGGTCGGGACGTGGGATGAGCAGTTCTTC. Amino acids: CASSFGVGTWDEQFF.

This clonotype was observed a handful of times. A single base separates this from a much larger clone, so it may be a read error. J is TRBJ2-5 and V is TRBV5-1; possibly TRBD1 for D (5 bases). The CDR3 is 14 amino acids. Germline loops: CDR1 SGHRS, CDR2 YFSETQ. The DNA of the CDR3 is TGCGCCAGCAGCTTGGATGACAGACAAGACACCCAGTACTTC. Its translation is CASSLDDRQDTQYF.

This clonotype was recorded once. It is unclear where the CDR3 begins or ends on the DNA, so no DNA is shown, and the CDR3 is as TCRdb lists it. The chain uses TRBV10-3 and TRBJ1-6; whether TRBD1, the table's D call, matches the DNA was not checked. Germline V CDR1 and CDR2: ENHRY, SYGVKD. Including both end residues, the CDR3 is 21 amino acids long. This CDR3 is CAIFAPAATNREADLRSPLHF.

This clonotype was counted many times. The genes are TRBV10-3 and TRBJ2-3, with 7 nucleotides matching TRBD1. The junction had 5 bases not matched to a gene; V was cut back by 3 bases and J by 2 bases. The CDR3 sequence is 15 residues long. CDR1 is ENHRY, CDR2 SYGVKD, per germline. CDR3 residues: CAISDPGQSTDTQYF. In nucleotides, the CDR3 is TGTGCCATCAGTGACCCGGGACAGTCCACAGATACGCAGTATTTT.

As for this clonotype: This may be a read error: a much more frequent sequence differs by one nucleotide. V is TRBV20-1 and J is TRBJ2-1, with D possibly matching TRBD2 (5 bases). Germline V CDR1 and CDR2: DFQATT, SNEGSKA (reference sequence). The CDR3 sequence is 14 residues long. Trimming removed 5 bases from V and 2 bases from J, with 13 bases in between. The CDR3 loop reads CSAESLAPYNEQFF. The DNA of the CDR3 is TGCAGTGCTGAATCATTAGCGCCCTACAATGAGCAGTTCTTC.

A note on this clonotype: This may stem from a read error, because a much larger clone lies one nucleotide away. The chain combines TRBV6-5 with TRBJ2-7; tentative D call: TRBD2 (6 bases). V was clipped by 5 bases and J by 5 bases, with 19 bases between them. This CDR3 has 15 amino acids. In germline, CDR1 is MNHEY, CDR2 SVGAGI. The CDR3 reads CASSPTRDGGHEQYF. The CDR3 bases are TGTGCCAGCAGTCCCACTCGGGACGGGGGTCACGAGCAGTACTTC.

The V gene is TRBV29-1, the J gene TRBJ2-7; 9 bases align to TRBD2. Per germline, CDR1 SQVTM and CDR2 ANQGSEA. Trimming removed 8 bases from V and 3 bases from J; junction bases left unmatched: 8. This CDR3 contains 13 residues. DNA for the CDR3: TGCAGCCTGGGTAGCGGGGGTCGCTACGAGCAGTACTTC. The encoded protein is CSLGSGGRYEQYF.

This clonotype has at least ten counts. A read error may explain this, as a much larger clone is one base away. J is TRBJ2-6 and V is TRBV7-6; 7 bases fit TRBD1. This CDR3 contains 15 residues. Germline V gene lookup returns CDR1 SGHVS and CDR2 FNYEAQ. CDR3 sequence (DNA): TGTGCCAGCAGCCCAACAGGGGCTGGGGCCAACGTCCTGCCTTTC. This codes for CASSPTGAGANVLPF.

The table lists this clonotype with many counts. The chain uses TRBV20-1 and TRBJ2-1, with 10 nucleotides matching TRBD1. The CDR3 consists of 15 residues. Looked up from germline, CDR1 is DFQATT and CDR2 is SNEGSKA (reference sequence). J gave up 4 bases and V 5 bases, and 8 bases lay outside the gene matches. CDR3 coding DNA: TGCAGTGCTTTAAACCGGGACAGGGGTTACAATGAGCAGTTCTTC. Protein: CSALNRDRGYNEQFF.

In regard to this clonotype: No conserved phenylalanine or tryptophan ends this CDR3, so it is likely a read error. The J gene is TRBJ2-7, the V gene TRBV7-3, with a weak D call TRBD2 (7 bases). Germline V gene data show CDR1 as SGHTA and CDR2 as FQGTGA. CDR3 size: 14 residues. V lost 5 bases, J lost 3 bases, and 14 bases lay in between. CDR3 region: CASSETGGSYEQYL. The CDR3 DNA sequence: TGTGCCAGCAGCGAGACGGGGGGCAGCTACGAGCAGTACCTC.

Of note for this clonotype: The CDR3 does not end in the conserved phenylalanine or tryptophan, so this is likely a read error. This sequence joins TRBV30 and TRBJ1-1, with a possible D match to TRBD1 (5 bases). The germline V and J ends were trimmed by 5 bases and 6 bases, with 19 bases remaining between them. CDR1 and CDR2 (germline): GTSNPN, SVGIG (reference sequence). The CDR3 is 14 residues long. CDR3 in amino acids: CAWDPGRRTSEAFC. DNA for the CDR3: TGTGCCTGGGATCCTGGACGTCGGACATCTGAAGCTTTCTGT.

About this clonotype itself: A much more abundant neighbour one base away suggests this may be a read error. The rearrangement uses TRBV6-6 and TRBJ2-7; D is ambiguous. The CDR3 sequence is 14 residues long. Germline V lookup: CDR1 MNHNY, CDR2 SVGAGI (reference sequence). CDR3 in amino acids: CASIYPRLGGEQYF. The CDR3 DNA is TGTGCCAGCATTTACCCGAGGCTGGGCGGCGAGCAGTACTTC.

The V gene is TRBV7-9, the J gene TRBJ2-3, with D possibly being TRBD1 (6 bases). This CDR3 comprises 15 residues. Trimming cost V 5 bases and J 0 bases, with 12 bases left between them. Germline values: CDR1 SEHNR, CDR2 FQNEAQ (reference sequence). The chain's CDR3 is CASSTRTASTDTQYF. The CDR3 bases are TGTGCCAGCAGCACCAGGACAGCTAGCACAGATACGCAGTATTTT.

The chain is built from TRBV9 and TRBJ2-6; 13 positions agree with TRBD2. Germline V gene data show CDR1 as SGDLS and CDR2 as YYNGEE. CDR3 size: 18 residues. The J segment lost 1 base and the V segment lost 0 bases, leaving 1 base of the junction unmatched. The CDR3 sequence is CASSVGGLAGSGANVLTF. For the CDR3, the DNA is TGTGCCAGCAGCGTAGGGGGACTAGCGGGATCTGGGGCCAACGTCCTGACTTTC.

The sample holds many counts of this clonotype. This chain connects TRBV10-3 to TRBJ2-2; 8 positions agree with TRBD2. J lost 5 bases, V lost 6 bases, and 5 bases had no gene match. CDR1 and CDR2 from the germline V gene are ENHRY and SYGVKD. CDR3 length: 14 residues. Written as DNA, the CDR3 is TGTGCCATCAGGGGGACTAGTGGGACCGGGGAGCTGTTTTTT. Its protein is CAIRGTSGTGELFF.

This clonotype was observed at least ten times. J is TRBJ2-1 and V is TRBV4-2; no clear D. The CDR3 extends over 13 amino acids. Trimming removed 1 base at V and 8 bases at J, with 9 bases between. Germline-derived CDR1 and CDR2 are LGHNA and YNFKEQ. As DNA, the CDR3 is TGTGCCAGCAGCCAAGTTGAGCGCCATGAGCAGTTCTTC. As protein: CASSQVERHEQFF.

This clonotype was seen a handful of times. A clone one base away is much larger, so this may be a read error. The chain uses TRBV7-9 and TRBJ2-1, with 7 bases fitting TRBD2. CDR1 and CDR2 (germline): SEHNR, FQNEAQ (reference sequence). This CDR3 has 15 residues. The CDR3 DNA follows: TGTGCCAGCAGCCCCAAATTACGACTAGCAGTTGAGCAGCTCTTC. It translates to CASSPKLRLAVEQLF. Complete variable domain (other parts from reference TRBV7-9 and TRBJ2-1): DTGVSQNPRHKITKRGQNVTFRCDPISEHNRLYWYRQTLGQGPEFLTYFQNEAQLEKSRLLSDRFSAERPKGSFSTLEIQRTEQGDSAMYLCASSPKLRLAVEQLFGPGTRLTVL.

This clonotype was found a few times. The rearrangement joins TRBV3-1 to TRBJ2-5; D unclear. CDR1 and CDR2 from the germline V gene are LGHDT and YNNKEL (reference sequence). V dropped 3 bases and J dropped 1 base, with 12 bases sitting between them. The CDR3 sequence is 15 residues long. The DNA for the CDR3 is TGTGCCAGCAGCCAGATGCGAGCGCCCCAAGAGACCCAGTACTTC. It translates to CASSQMRAPQETQYF.

This clonotype was detected ten times or more. The chain combines TRBV9 with TRBJ2-1; D may be TRBD2 (6 bases). Per germline, CDR1 SGDLS and CDR2 YYNGEE. The CDR3 has 16 residues. V was cut by 3 bases and J by 5 bases, with 18 bases left in between. The CDR3 is CASSGTLGGGDNEQFF. In DNA form, the CDR3 reads TGTGCCAGCAGCGGGACCCTGGGGGGAGGTGACAATGAGCAGTTCTTC.

This clonotype was counted a few times. Given a much more abundant clone one base away, this may be a read error. J is TRBJ1-5 and V is TRBV12-3 or TRBV12-4; D unresolved. This CDR3 is 15 amino acids long. The ends were cut back, 6 bases at V and 4 bases at J, with 16 bases in the middle. This CDR3 reads CASSTQTSSNQPQHF. CDR3 coding DNA: TGTGCCAGCAGCACACAGACAAGTTCAAATCAGCCCCAGCATTTT.

Regarding this clonotype: A much larger clone sits a single nucleotide away, making a read error possible. The chain joins TRBV6-2 or TRBV6-3 to TRBJ2-3; 11 nucleotides align to TRBD2. From germline, CDR1 is MNHEY and CDR2 SVGEGT. Germline trimming cut 5 bases from V and 4 bases from J; bases unmatched to any gene: 5. The CDR3 is made up of 15 amino acids. This chain's CDR3 is CASSHGLAGADTQYF. DNA of the CDR3: TGTGCCAGCAGTCATGGACTAGCGGGTGCAGATACGCAGTATTTT.

A remark on this clonotype: One junction end does not reproduce the germline sequence, and a read error may be involved. The rearrangement uses TRBV20-1 and TRBJ2-1; TRBD1 agrees at 8 bases. CDR3 size: 14 residues. Germline-derived CDR1 and CDR2 are DFQATT and SNEGSKA (reference sequence). For the CDR3, the DNA is TGCGGTGCTAACCCGAGACAGGGGCGGAATGAGCAATTCTTC. As protein: CGANPRQGRNEQFF.

Of note for this clonotype: A much larger clone is a single base away; this may be a read error. This rearrangement joins TRBV20-1 to TRBJ2-4; the D is unclear. The V end was cut by 1 base, the J end by 0 bases, with 13 bases between. Germline V lookup: CDR1 DFQATT, CDR2 SNEGSKA (reference sequence). This CDR3 region has 16 residues. The CDR3 here is CSARGWEQLAKNIQYF. For the CDR3, the DNA is TGCAGTGCTAGAGGGTGGGAACAACTAGCCAAAAACATTCAGTACTTC.

This clonotype came up many times. The V and J genes are TRBV19 and TRBJ2-1, with D perhaps matching TRBD1 or TRBD2 (5 bases each). Trimming stripped 6 bases from V and 3 bases from J, with 18 bases between. The CDR3 runs to 16 residues. Germline V gives CDR1 LNHDA, CDR2 SQIVND (reference sequence). The CDR3 bases are TGTGCCAGTAGCCCCGGCAGAGGGGAAGGCTACAATGAGCAGTTCTTC. Translated, it gives CASSPGRGEGYNEQFF.

This clonotype was picked up many times. V is TRBV6-2 or TRBV6-3 and J is TRBJ2-3, with TRBD2 matching 7 bases. The CDR3 totals 16 residues. The V segment lost 4 bases and the J segment 8 bases; nucleotides outside the gene matches: 15. Germline V gene data show CDR1 as MNHEY and CDR2 as SVGEGT. The CDR3 region has the DNA TGTGCCAGCAGTTCCACCTCAGCGGGAATCCAGCGTACGCAGTATTTT. It codes for CASSSTSAGIQRTQYF.

With regard to this clonotype: A much larger clone sits a single nucleotide away, making a read error possible. The CDR3 sequence: CASRQGQGATRYF. In nucleotides, the CDR3 is TGTGCCAGCAGGCAGGGACAGGGGGCGACCCGGTACTTC. This chain joins TRBV6-4 and TRBJ2-5; TRBD1 matches at 12 bases. The CDR3 totals 13 residues. Germline CDR1 reads MRHNA; CDR2 reads SNTAGT.

This clonotype appeared many times. The V and J genes are TRBV10-3 and TRBJ2-7; weak D call: TRBD2 (5 bases). V was trimmed by 4 bases and J by 3 bases, leaving 16 bases between them. Germline V gives CDR1 ENHRY, CDR2 SYGVKD. This CDR3 region has 15 residues. CDR3 bases: TGTGCCATCAGTGCGGGCACTGGCGGAGGCTACGAGCAGTACTTC. As protein: CAISAGTGGGYEQYF.